This TCR beta chain was captured by sequencing in a study of blood T cells in healthy people across ages. Study-level information: Per two T cells, about one barcoded beta molecule was captured through template switching.

Remarks on this clonotype: Its target is unknown.

A second PCR of roughly 6 to 12 cycles used a sample-barcoded 5' primer and a J-beta primer mix. TCRdb re-called the 5' RACE reads with MiXCR, one entry per CDR3 protein. The sample lists about 1.1 million distinct CDR3 sequences, 35% to 40% occurring once. Researchers isolated at least 6 million PBMCs per sample. Whole-study findings and limits: Whereas aged donors had fewer naive CD4+ cells, long-lived donors had more of them and higher diversity.

This sequence originates from a young man in good health. The sequencing sample was made of blood.

CDR3 sequence: CSVETGLEYNEQYF. The CDR3 region has the DNA TGCAGCGTTGAAACGGGACTAGAGTACAATGAGCAGTACTTC. The V and J genes are TRBV29-1 and TRBJ2-7, with 8 positions matching TRBD2. The CDR3 has 14 residues. Germline assignment: CDR1 SQVTM and CDR2 ANQGSEA. Trimming took 2 bases from V and 7 from J; bases not matched to a gene: 10.